This T cell receptor (beta chain) stems from a study of blood T cell repertoires in COVID-19. The wider study: Samples representing acute and convalescent COVID-19 were sourced from the United States, Italy and Spain.

Living in 24 US areas, the participants were between 18 and 89 years of age. The J segment lost 1 base and the V segment lost 2 bases, leaving 3 bases of the junction unmatched. Per germline, CDR1 MNHEY and CDR2 SVGEGT. The CDR3 is made up of 15 amino acids. Authors' methods: Estimated nucleated cell counts came from reference gene primer amplification. Here immunoSEQ multiplex PCR was the method, and the copy in TCRdb shows in-frame clones only, minus some. The V and J calls and clone size were taken over from that table, and D and trimming were inferred from the DNA. The data hold fewer than 300,000 clones, with roughly 93% observed a single time.

Sequencing was carried out using PBMCs or T cells enriched from blood (not recorded which). The chain has TRBV6-2 or TRBV6-3 and TRBJ2-7; 9 bases match TRBD2. The receptor was isolated from a woman between 40 and 55 years old with acute COVID-19. The chain's CDR3 is CASSYLAGWSYEQYF. CDR3 DNA: TGTGCCAGCAGTTACCTAGCGGGGTGGTCCTACGAGCAGTACTTC.